This T cell receptor (beta chain) was found in a study of T cell responses to AZD1222 COVID-19 vaccine. This CDR3 is built from 10 residues. This table comes from immunoSEQ multiplex PCR, and its TCRdb copy is limited to in-frame clones, with some not included. Of about 88,000 clones in the sample, approximately 90% were seen once. This TCR was recovered from an adult who received the AZD1222 COVID-19 vaccine. This chain joins TRBV21-1 and TRBJ2-3; the table's D call, TRBD2, has no DNA check behind it. TRBV21-1 has pseudogene status. Source: peripheral blood, taken 28 days after the second AZD1222 dose. Here the CDR3 DNA reads TGTGCCACCACGGGGGGCACGCAGTATTTT. This encodes CATTGGTQYF.